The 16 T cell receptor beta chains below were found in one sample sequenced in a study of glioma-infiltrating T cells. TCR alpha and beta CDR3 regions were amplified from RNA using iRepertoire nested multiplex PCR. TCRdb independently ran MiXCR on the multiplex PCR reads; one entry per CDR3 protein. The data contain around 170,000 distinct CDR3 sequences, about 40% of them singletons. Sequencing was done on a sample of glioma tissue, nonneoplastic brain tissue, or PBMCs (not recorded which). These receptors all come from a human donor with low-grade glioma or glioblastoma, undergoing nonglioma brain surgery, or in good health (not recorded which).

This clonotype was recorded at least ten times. The CDR3 bases are TGCAGTGCTAGATTGTGGGGAGAGAGAGACGAGCAGTACTTC. The encoded protein is CSARLWGERDEQYF. This chain joins TRBV20-1 and TRBJ2-7; maybe TRBD2 (5 bases). The CDR3 consists of 14 residues. With 2 bases removed from V and 5 bases from J, the gap between germline ends came to 16 bases. Germline assignment: CDR1 DFQATT and CDR2 SNEGSKA (reference sequence).

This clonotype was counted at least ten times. The chain's CDR3 is CSARDFGVGLHEQYF. For the CDR3, the DNA is TGCAGTGCTAGAGATTTCGGGGTGGGACTCCACGAGCAGTACTTC. V usage is TRBV20-1 and J usage is TRBJ2-7; D might be TRBD2 (6 bases). Germline loops: CDR1 DFQATT, CDR2 SNEGSKA (reference sequence). V was trimmed by 0 bases and J by 5 bases, leaving 17 bases between them. The CDR3 spans 15 residues.

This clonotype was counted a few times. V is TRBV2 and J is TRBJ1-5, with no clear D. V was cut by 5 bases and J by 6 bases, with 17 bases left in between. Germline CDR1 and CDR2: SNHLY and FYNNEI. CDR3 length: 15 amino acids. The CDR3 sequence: CASSPTLRVGQPQHF. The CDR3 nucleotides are TGTGCCAGCAGTCCGACATTGAGGGTTGGTCAGCCCCAGCATTTT.

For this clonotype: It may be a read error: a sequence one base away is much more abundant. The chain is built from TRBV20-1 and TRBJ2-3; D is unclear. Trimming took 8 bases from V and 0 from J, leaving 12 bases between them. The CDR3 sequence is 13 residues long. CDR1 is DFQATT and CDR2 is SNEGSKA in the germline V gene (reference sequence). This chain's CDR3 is CSSTQFSTDTQYF. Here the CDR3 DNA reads TGCAGTTCTACCCAATTTAGCACAGATACGCAGTATTTT.

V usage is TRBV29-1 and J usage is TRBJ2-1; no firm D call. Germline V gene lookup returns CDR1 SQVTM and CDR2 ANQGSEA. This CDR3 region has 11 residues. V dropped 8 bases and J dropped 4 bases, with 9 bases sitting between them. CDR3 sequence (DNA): TGCAGCATTCGAGTTTACAATGAGCAGTTCTTC. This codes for CSIRVYNEQFF.

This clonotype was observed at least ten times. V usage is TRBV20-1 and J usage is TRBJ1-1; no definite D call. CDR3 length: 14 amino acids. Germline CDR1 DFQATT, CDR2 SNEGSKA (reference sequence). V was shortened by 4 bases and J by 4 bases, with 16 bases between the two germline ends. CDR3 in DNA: TGCAGTGCTACCGGGATCGCAGTTGGCACTGAAGCTTTCTTT. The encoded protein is CSATGIAVGTEAFF.

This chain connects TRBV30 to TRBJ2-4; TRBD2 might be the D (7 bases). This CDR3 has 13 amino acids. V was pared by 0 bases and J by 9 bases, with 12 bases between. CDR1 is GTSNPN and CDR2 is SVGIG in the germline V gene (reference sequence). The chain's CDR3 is CAWSVQRDTIQYF. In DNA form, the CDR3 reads TGTGCCTGGAGTGTACAGCGGGACACCATTCAGTACTTC.

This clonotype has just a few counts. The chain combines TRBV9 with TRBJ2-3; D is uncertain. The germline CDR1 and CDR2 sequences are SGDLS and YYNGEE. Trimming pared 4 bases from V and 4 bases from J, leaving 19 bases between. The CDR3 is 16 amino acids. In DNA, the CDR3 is TGTGCCAGCAGCTTCTATAGAGTCGCACAATCAGATACGCAGTATTTT. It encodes CASSFYRVAQSDTQYF. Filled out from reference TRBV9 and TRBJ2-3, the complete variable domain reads DSGVTQTPKHLITATGQRVTLRCSPRSGDLSVYWYQQSLDQGLQFLIQYYNGEERAKGNILERFSAQQFPDLHSELNLSSLELGDSALYFCASSFYRVAQSDTQYFGPGTRLTVL.

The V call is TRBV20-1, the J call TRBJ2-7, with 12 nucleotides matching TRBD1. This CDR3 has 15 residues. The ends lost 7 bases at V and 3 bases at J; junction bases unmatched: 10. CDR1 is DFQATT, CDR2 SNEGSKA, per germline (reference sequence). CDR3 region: CSVEPGQGADYEQYF. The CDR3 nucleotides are TGCAGTGTGGAACCGGGACAGGGGGCGGACTACGAGCAGTACTTC.

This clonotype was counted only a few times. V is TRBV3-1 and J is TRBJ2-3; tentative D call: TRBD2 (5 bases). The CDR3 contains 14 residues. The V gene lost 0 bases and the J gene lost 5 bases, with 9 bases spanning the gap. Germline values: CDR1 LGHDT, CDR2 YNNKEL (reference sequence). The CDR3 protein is CASSQEPSRDTQYF. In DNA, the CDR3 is TGTGCCAGCAGCCAAGAACCTAGCCGAGATACGCAGTATTTT.

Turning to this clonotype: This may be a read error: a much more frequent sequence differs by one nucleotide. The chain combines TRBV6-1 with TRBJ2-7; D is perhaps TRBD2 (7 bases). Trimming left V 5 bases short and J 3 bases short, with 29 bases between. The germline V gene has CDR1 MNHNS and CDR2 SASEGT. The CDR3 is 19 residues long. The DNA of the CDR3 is TGTGCCAGCAGTTTTAGGGGGGGACCGGGGACATGGTCTATCTACGAGCAGTACTTC. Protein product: CASSFRGGPGTWSIYEQYF.

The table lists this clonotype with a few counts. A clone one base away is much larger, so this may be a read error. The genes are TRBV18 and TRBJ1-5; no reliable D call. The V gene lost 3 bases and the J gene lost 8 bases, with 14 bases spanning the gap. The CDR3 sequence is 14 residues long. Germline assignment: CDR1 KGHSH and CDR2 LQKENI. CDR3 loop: CASSPETSNKPQHF. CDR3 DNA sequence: TGTGCCAGCTCACCGGAGACAAGTAATAAGCCCCAGCATTTT. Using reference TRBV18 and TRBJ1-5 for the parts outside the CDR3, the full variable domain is NAGVMQNPRHLVRRRGQEARLRCSPMKGHSHVYWYRQLPEEGLKFMVYLQKENIIDESGMPKERFSAEFPKEGPSILRIQQVVRGDSAAYFCASSPETSNKPQHFGDGTRLSIL.

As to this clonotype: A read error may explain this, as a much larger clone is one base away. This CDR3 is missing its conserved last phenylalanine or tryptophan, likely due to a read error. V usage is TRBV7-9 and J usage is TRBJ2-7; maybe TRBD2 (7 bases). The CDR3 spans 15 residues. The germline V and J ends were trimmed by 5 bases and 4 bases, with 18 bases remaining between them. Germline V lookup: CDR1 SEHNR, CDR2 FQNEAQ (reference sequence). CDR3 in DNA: TGTGCCAGCAGCGTTGCGGGGGCGCGTATTTACGAGCAGTACCTC. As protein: CASSVAGARIYEQYL.

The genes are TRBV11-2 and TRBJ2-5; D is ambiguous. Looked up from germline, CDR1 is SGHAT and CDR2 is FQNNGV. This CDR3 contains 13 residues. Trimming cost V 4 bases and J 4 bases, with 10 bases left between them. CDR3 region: CASSYSAGETQYF. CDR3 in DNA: TGTGCCAGCAGCTATTCGGCCGGAGAGACCCAGTACTTC.

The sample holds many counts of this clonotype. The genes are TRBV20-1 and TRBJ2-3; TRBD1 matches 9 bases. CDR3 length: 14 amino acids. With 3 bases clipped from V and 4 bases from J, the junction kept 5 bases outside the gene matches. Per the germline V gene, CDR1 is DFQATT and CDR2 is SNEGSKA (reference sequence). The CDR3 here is CSARGQGFADTQYF. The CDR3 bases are TGCAGTGCTAGGGGACAGGGTTTTGCAGATACGCAGTATTTT.

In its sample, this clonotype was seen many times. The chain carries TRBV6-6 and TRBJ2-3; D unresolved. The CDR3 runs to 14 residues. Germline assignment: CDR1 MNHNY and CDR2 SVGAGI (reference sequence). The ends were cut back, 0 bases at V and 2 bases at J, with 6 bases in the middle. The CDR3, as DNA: TGTGCCAGCAGTTACTCGTCCCACACAGATACGCAGTATTTT. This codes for CASSYSSHTDTQYF.